Each of the 18 T cell receptor beta chains below was sequenced from the same sample in a study of T cell changes during pregnancy in multiple sclerosis. Data came from immunoSEQ multiplex PCR; TCRdb stores just in-frame clones and leaves some out. Here the sample spans under 80,000 clones, less than 95% being singletons. The starting material was peripheral blood, obtained in the third trimester of pregnancy. These receptors were collected from a female donor with multiple sclerosis, enrolled in a pregnancy study.

This chain joins TRBV6-4 and TRBJ2-1, with 7 bases identical to TRBD2. Per germline, CDR1 MRHNA and CDR2 SNTAGT. The J segment lost 5 bases and the V segment lost 2 bases, leaving 6 bases of the junction unmatched. This CDR3 is 15 amino acids long. The CDR3 DNA sequence: TGTGCCAGCAGTGACCTGGGGGGGGGTCACAATGAGCAGTTCTTC. This sequence encodes CASSDLGGGHNEQFF.

The chain recombines TRBV6-5 with TRBJ2-7; 7 bases fit TRBD2. V dropped 2 bases and J dropped 3; count of bases not matched to a gene: 7. CDR1 is MNHEY and CDR2 is SVGAGI in the germline V gene. This CDR3 has 15 residues. CDR3 protein: CASSYVGSGVYEQYF. In DNA form, the CDR3 reads TGTGCCAGCAGTTACGTCGGGAGCGGGGTCTACGAGCAGTACTTC.

This chain connects TRBV2 to TRBJ2-3; 10 positions match TRBD2. CDR3 size: 18 residues. V dropped 6 bases and J dropped 7; count of bases not matched to a gene: 19. Germline loops: CDR1 SNHLY, CDR2 FYNNEI. The CDR3 sequence is CASSPLNPVSGGAYTQYF. The CDR3 DNA reads as TGTGCCAGCAGCCCGCTCAACCCCGTGAGCGGGGGGGCATATACGCAGTATTTT.

The chain carries TRBV19 and TRBJ1-5; D remains ambiguous. Trimming shortened V by 6 bases and J by 9 bases, and 12 bases separated the two germline ends. Germline V gene lookup returns CDR1 LNHDA and CDR2 SQIVND (reference sequence). CDR3 size: 12 residues. CDR3 DNA: TGTGCCAGTAGGGAGGGAGGTAGGCCCCAGCATTTT. Amino acids: CASREGGRPQHF.

V usage is TRBV7-8 and J usage is TRBJ1-3; 9 nucleotides line up with TRBD1. Germline CDR1 and CDR2: SGHVS and FQNEAQ. CDR3 size: 15 residues. Trimming cost V 5 bases and J 2 bases; bases outside gene matches: 4. Written as DNA, the CDR3 is TGTGCCAGCAGCCCCCGGGACAGGGCTGGAAACACCATATATTTT. This gives the protein CASSPRDRAGNTIYF.

The chain links TRBV7-2 to TRBJ1-1; TRBD1 matches 10 bases. Unmatched junction bases numbered 3, after V lost 5 bases and J lost 3 bases. The germline CDR1 and CDR2 sequences are SGHTA and FQGNSA. This CDR3 region has 14 residues. The CDR3 loop is CASSPGQGHTEAFF. The CDR3 DNA reads TGTGCCAGCAGCCCGGGACAGGGGCACACTGAAGCTTTCTTT.

This chain joins TRBV19 and TRBJ1-4; D possibly corresponds to TRBD1 (6 bases). Germline V gene data show CDR1 as LNHDA and CDR2 as SQIVND (reference sequence). V lost 9 bases and J 2 bases, leaving 10 bases between the germline ends. The CDR3 is 13 amino acids. CDR3 nucleotide sequence: TGTGCCAGCACAGGGAGTACTAATGAAAAACTGTTTTTT. It encodes CASTGSTNEKLFF.

The chain employs TRBV19 and TRBJ1-2, with 9 bases lining up with TRBD1. The V gene's germline CDR1 is LNHDA and CDR2 SQIVND (reference sequence). J gave up 4 bases and V 7 bases, and 4 bases lay outside the gene matches. The CDR3 covers 13 residues. CDR3 region: CASKRTGVYGYTF. The CDR3 DNA follows: TGTGCCAGTAAGCGGACAGGGGTCTATGGCTACACCTTC.

The CDR3 is CASGLDRGPSPFVTF. Here the CDR3 DNA reads TGTGCTAGTGGTTTGGACAGGGGCCCAAGTCCGTTTGTCACCTTC. This chain uses TRBV12-5 with TRBJ1-2; TRBD1 aligns across 7 bases. CDR1 LGHNT and CDR2 FRNRAP come from the germline V gene. V gave up 1 base and J gave up 13 bases; unmatched junction bases: 15. This CDR3 comprises 15 residues.

V usage is TRBV10-3 and J usage is TRBJ2-3, with 8 bases that match TRBD2. The CDR3 is 14 amino acids. Germline CDR1 is ENHRY and CDR2 is SYGVKD. V gave up 6 bases and J gave up 5 bases; unmatched junction bases: 7. CDR3 protein: CAIRKAGVKDTQYF. DNA for the CDR3: TGTGCCATCAGGAAAGCGGGGGTTAAAGATACGCAGTATTTT.

The gene calls are TRBV7-2 and TRBJ1-1; a weak D match, TRBD1 (5 bases). Germline CDR1 and CDR2: SGHTA and FQGNSA. The CDR3 is made up of 13 amino acids. V was cut by 5 bases and J by 1 base, with 8 bases left in between. CDR3 in amino acids: CASSLTGNTEAFF. The CDR3 DNA sequence: TGTGCCAGCAGCCTAACAGGGAACACTGAAGCTTTCTTT.

This chain connects TRBV5-1 to TRBJ2-2, with D tentatively TRBD1 (5 bases). Germline values: CDR1 SGHRS, CDR2 YFSETQ. The CDR3 has 16 amino acids. With 0 bases removed from V and 0 bases from J, the gap between germline ends came to 9 bases. This CDR3 reads CASSLVPGSNTGELFF. DNA for the CDR3: TGCGCCAGCAGCTTGGTACCAGGGTCGAACACCGGGGAGCTGTTTTTT. The full variable domain, its missing parts supplied by reference TRBV5-1 and TRBJ2-2, is KAGVTQTPRYLIKTRGQQVTLSCSPISGHRSVSWYQQTPGQGLQFLFEYFSETQRNKGNFPGRFSGRQFSNSRSEMNVSTLELGDSALYLCASSLVPGSNTGELFFGEGSRLTVL.

The rearrangement joins TRBV4-1 to TRBJ2-7; TRBD2 is a possible D gene (5 bases). V was shortened by 3 bases and J by 4 bases, with 16 bases between the two germline ends. This CDR3 is built from 15 residues. CDR1 is MGHRA, CDR2 YSYEKL, per germline. Written as DNA, the CDR3 is TGCGCCAGCAGCCACTCCCCGGGAACCTCGTACGAGCAGTACTTC. Its protein product is CASSHSPGTSYEQYF.

This clone was counted once. V gene TRBV19 combines with J gene TRBJ2-7, with TRBD1 matching 7 bases. The CDR3 extends over 17 amino acids. Trimming cost V 2 bases and J 2 bases; bases outside gene matches: 12. Germline V CDR1 and CDR2: LNHDA, SQIVND (reference sequence). CDR3 DNA sequence: TGTGCCAGTAGTATACGGTGGTCTAGGGGGCTTACCTACGAGCAGTACTTC. Its protein is CASSIRWSRGLTYEQYF.

This chain uses TRBV27 with TRBJ1-4, with D maybe TRBD1 (6 bases). Germline CDR1 reads MNHEY; CDR2 reads SMNVEV (reference sequence). CDR3 length: 16 amino acids. Between the trimmed V and J ends, which lost 6 bases and 0 bases, there was a span of 14 bases. CDR3 loop: CASRNIQGPTNEKLFF. The CDR3 nucleotides are TGTGCCAGCAGGAACATTCAGGGGCCAACTAATGAAAAACTGTTTTTT.

The chain is built from TRBV5-8 and TRBJ1-4; D remains unclear. Germline CDR1 and CDR2: SGHTS and YDEGEE. The CDR3 consists of 13 residues. Trimming stripped 2 bases from V and 8 bases from J, with 10 bases between. CDR3 loop: CASSFQHYEKLFF. CDR3 sequence (DNA): TGTGCCAGCAGCTTTCAACACTACGAAAAACTGTTTTTT.

V gene TRBV7-3 combines with J gene TRBJ2-3, with D tentatively TRBD1 (6 bases). The CDR3 consists of 15 residues. The V end was cut by 5 bases, the J end by 0 bases, with 12 bases between. Germline V gene data show CDR1 as SGHTA and CDR2 as FQGTGA. CDR3 in amino acids: CASSPRGGSTDTQYF. The CDR3 bases are TGTGCCAGCAGCCCCAGAGGGGGAAGCACAGATACGCAGTATTTT.

This chain joins TRBV5-4 and TRBJ2-3, with 9 positions matching TRBD1. The CDR3 sequence is 14 residues long. V trimming: 10 bases; J trimming: 0 bases; junction bases outside the gene matches: 6. CDR1 is SGHNT, CDR2 YYREEE, per germline (reference sequence). The CDR3 loop is CAPGQGYSTDTQYF. In DNA, the CDR3 is TGTGCCCCCGGACAGGGGTATAGCACAGATACGCAGTATTTT.